A single sample is the source of the 11 T cell receptor beta chains below, sequenced in a study of shared clonotypes between healthy human individuals. Method: immunoSEQ multiplex PCR; TCRdb's copy keeps in-frame clones and lacks some. The profile shows about 2 million clones, about 95% of them singletons. Sequencing used naive CD4+ T cells sorted from blood. Described subset: CD45RA+ positively selected. The source of these receptors is a man aged 18 to 35 in good health.

The rearrangement links TRBV7-2 to TRBJ2-7; 7 bases align to TRBD1. The ends lost 0 bases at V and 4 bases at J; junction bases unmatched: 6. This CDR3 is built from 15 residues. CDR1 SGHTA and CDR2 FQGNSA come from the germline V gene. DNA for the CDR3: TGTGCCAGCAGCTTAGCCCGGGACAGCATATACGAGCAGTACTTC. Protein product: CASSLARDSIYEQYF.

This rearrangement joins TRBV2 to TRBJ1-3, with TRBD1 matching 7 bases. The CDR3 sequence is 15 residues long. Germline V gene sequence: CDR1 SNHLY, CDR2 FYNNEI. J was trimmed by 4 bases and V by 4 bases; bases with no gene match: 7. The CDR3 sequence: CASSGETGYGNTIYF. The CDR3 DNA reads as TGTGCCAGCAGTGGAGAGACAGGGTACGGAAACACCATATATTTT.

The genes are TRBV30 and TRBJ2-1, with D perhaps matching TRBD2 (6 bases). Trimming took 0 bases from V and 7 from J, leaving 16 bases between them. The CDR3 loop spans 15 amino acids. Germline CDR1 reads GTSNPN; CDR2 reads SVGIG (reference sequence). CDR3 sequence (DNA): TGTGCCTGGAGTGTATTGAGCGGGTGGCGGAATGAGCAGTTCTTC. It specifies CAWSVLSGWRNEQFF.

This chain uses TRBV18 with TRBJ1-6; D is ambiguous. The V and J ends lost 1 base and 1 base respectively, with 11 bases between them. This CDR3 is built from 17 residues. Germline V gene sequence: CDR1 KGHSH, CDR2 LQKENI. The CDR3 DNA sequence: TGTGCCAGCTCACCACAGAGCAGTGTTTCCTATAATTCACCCCTCCACTTT. This sequence encodes CASSPQSSVSYNSPLHF.

The V call is TRBV10-3, the J call TRBJ1-5; TRBD1 matches at 8 bases. This CDR3 has 15 amino acids. Unmatched junction bases numbered 6, after V lost 6 bases and J lost 2 bases. Germline-derived CDR1 and CDR2 are ENHRY and SYGVKD. CDR3 coding DNA: TGTGCCATCAGCCCGGACAGGGCGGGCAATCAGCCCCAGCATTTT. Its protein is CAISPDRAGNQPQHF.

As to this clone: The same CDR3 is also encoded by other DNA sequences in this sample. The chain joins TRBV5-1 to TRBJ2-7; 9 nucleotides match TRBD1. V shed 0 bases and J 4 bases; nucleotides not matched to a gene: 2. CDR3 length: 14 residues. In germline, CDR1 is SGHRS, CDR2 YFSETQ. The chain's CDR3 is CASSLDRGPYEQYF. Here the CDR3 DNA reads TGCGCCAGCAGCTTGGACAGGGGGCCGTACGAGCAGTACTTC.

This chain joins TRBV7-3 and TRBJ1-2; D remains unclear. The V and J ends lost 4 bases and 8 bases respectively, with 20 bases between them. Germline V gene sequence: CDR1 SGHTA, CDR2 FQGTGA. There are 15 residues in the CDR3. The CDR3 DNA follows: TGTGCCAGCAGCTCAGACCCGGGCCCATCCGCGGGCTACACCTTC. This gives the protein CASSSDPGPSAGYTF.

The V call is TRBV6-5, the J call TRBJ1-1; D is unresolved. The CDR3 covers 10 residues. Germline CDR1 and CDR2: MNHEY and SVGAGI. V was pared by 8 bases and J by 9 bases, with 10 bases between. CDR3 bases: TGTGCCAGCCACGGGAGGCAAGCTTTCTTT. This codes for CASHGRQAFF.

The genes are TRBV10-2 and TRBJ2-2; TRBD1 matches 10 bases. Germline V gene data show CDR1 as WSHSY and CDR2 as SAAADI. The V gene end was trimmed by 6 bases and the J gene end by 5 bases; junction bases not matched to a gene: 6. The CDR3 contains 15 residues. The CDR3 region is CASSYPGQGTGELFF. The CDR3 DNA reads TGCGCCAGCAGCTACCCGGGACAGGGGACCGGGGAGCTGTTTTTT.

Regarding this clone: One end of the junction varies from germline; a read error may be responsible. The sample carries other DNA sequences with the same CDR3. CDR3 amino acids: CASSEALGGYTF. In DNA, the CDR3 is TGTGCCAGCAGCGAAGCCTTAGGGGGCTACACCTTC. The J gene is TRBJ1-2, the V gene TRBV2; D ambiguous. CDR3 length: 12 residues. Germline lookup yields CDR1 SNHLY and CDR2 FYNNEI.

The rearrangement links TRBV5-1 to TRBJ2-2, with D possibly TRBD1 on 6 matching bases. V lost 4 bases and J 1 base, leaving 17 bases between the germline ends. CDR3 length: 17 amino acids. Germline CDR1 SGHRS, CDR2 YFSETQ. The CDR3 loop is CASSLVIYRENTGELFF. The CDR3, as DNA: TGCGCCAGCAGCCTCGTAATCTACAGGGAGAACACCGGGGAGCTGTTTTTT.